This T cell receptor beta chain derives from a study of naive and memory T cell subsets. Both TRBC1 and TRBC2 were covered by a beta constant-region primer of two equimolar oligonucleotides. Nested alpha and beta constant-region primers with the SP2 primer drove four PCR rounds on ligated cDNA. A 12-nucleotide UMI and the SP2 primer were added to the cDNA 3' end by oligonucleotide ligation. TCRdb itself ran the UMI-ligation and nested PCR reads through MiXCR, one entry per CDR3 protein. The sample shows about 150,000 distinct CDR3 sequences, about 20% of them seen only once. General study points: Possibly reflecting memory cells re-expressing CD45RA, a few larger clonotypes occurred in naive repertoires, especially CD8. Diversity fell and Gini index rose from naive through CM, EM, EMRA.

The sample holds a few counts of this clonotype. No antigen is known for it. Overnight CMV lysate stimulation of fresh PBMCs defined donor CMV status by CD4+ IFNgamma. Four subsets defined by CD45RA and CD27 were sorted after CD3, CD4, CD8 and live/dead staining. The CDR3 spans 14 residues. Germline CDR1 SEHNR, CDR2 FQNEAQ (reference sequence). V was pared by 2 bases and J by 5 bases, with 7 bases between. The sample comprised naive CD4+ T cells from blood. The chain couples TRBV7-9 to TRBJ1-6; D unresolved. This clonotype was sampled from a human donor in good health. CDR3 coding DNA: TGTGCCAGCAGCTTAAGCGGGGATAATTCACCCCTCCACTTT. The encoded protein is CASSLSGDNSPLHF.